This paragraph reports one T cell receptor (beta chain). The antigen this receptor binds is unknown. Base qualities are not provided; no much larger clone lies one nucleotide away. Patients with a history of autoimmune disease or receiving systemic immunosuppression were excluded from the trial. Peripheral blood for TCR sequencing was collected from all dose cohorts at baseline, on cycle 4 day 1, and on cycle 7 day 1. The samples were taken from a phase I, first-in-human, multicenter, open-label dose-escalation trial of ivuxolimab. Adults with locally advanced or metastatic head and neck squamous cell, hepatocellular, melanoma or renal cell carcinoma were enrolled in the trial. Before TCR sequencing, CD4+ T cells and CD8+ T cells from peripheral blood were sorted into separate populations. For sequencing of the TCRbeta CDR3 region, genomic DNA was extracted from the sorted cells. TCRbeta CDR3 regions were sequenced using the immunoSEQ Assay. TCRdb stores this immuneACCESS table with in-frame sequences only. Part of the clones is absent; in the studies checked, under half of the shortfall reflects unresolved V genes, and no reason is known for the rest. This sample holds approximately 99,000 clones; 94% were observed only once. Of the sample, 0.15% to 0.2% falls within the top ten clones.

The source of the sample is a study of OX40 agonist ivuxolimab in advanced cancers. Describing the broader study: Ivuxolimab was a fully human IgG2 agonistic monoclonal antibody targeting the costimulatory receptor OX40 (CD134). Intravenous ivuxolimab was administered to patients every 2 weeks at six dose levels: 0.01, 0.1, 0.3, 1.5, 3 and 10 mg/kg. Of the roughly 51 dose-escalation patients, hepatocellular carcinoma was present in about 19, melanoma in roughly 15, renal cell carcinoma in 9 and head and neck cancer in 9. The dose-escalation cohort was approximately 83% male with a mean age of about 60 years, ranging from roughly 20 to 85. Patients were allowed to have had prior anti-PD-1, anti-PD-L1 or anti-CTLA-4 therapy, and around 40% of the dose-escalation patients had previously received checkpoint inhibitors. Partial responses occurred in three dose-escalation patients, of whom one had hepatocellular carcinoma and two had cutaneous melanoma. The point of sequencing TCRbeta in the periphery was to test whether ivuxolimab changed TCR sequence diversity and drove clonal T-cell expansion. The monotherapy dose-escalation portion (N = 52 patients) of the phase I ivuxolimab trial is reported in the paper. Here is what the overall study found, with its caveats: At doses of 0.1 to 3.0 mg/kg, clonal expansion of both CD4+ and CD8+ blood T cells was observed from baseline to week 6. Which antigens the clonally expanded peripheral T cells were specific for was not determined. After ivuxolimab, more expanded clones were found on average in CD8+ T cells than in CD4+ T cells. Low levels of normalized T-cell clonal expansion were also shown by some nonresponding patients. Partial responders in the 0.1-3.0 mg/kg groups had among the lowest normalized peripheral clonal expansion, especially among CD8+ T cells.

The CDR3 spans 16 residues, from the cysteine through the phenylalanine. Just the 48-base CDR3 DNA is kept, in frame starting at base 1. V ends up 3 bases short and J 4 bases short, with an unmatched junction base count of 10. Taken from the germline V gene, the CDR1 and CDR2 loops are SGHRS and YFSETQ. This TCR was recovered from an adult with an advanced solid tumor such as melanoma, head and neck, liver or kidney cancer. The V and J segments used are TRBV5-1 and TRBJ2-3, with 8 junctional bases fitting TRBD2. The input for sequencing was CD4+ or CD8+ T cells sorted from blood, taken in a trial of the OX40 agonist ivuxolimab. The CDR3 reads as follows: CASSYFPAGAADTQYF. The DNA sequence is TGCGCCAGCAGCTACTTCCCAGCGGGGGCCGCAGATACGCAGTATTTT.